This TCR beta chain was identified in a study of Ad26.COV2.S vaccination and SARS-CoV-2 variants. As for the study in general: A participant enrolled in the COV1001 Ad26.COV2.S trial arm provided the sample.

Generated by immunoSEQ multiplex PCR, the TCRdb table keeps only in-frame clones and is missing some. The top ten hold less than 5.5% of the sample, which has fewer than 500,000 clones, roughly 87% seen once. Per germline, CDR1 LNHNV and CDR2 YYDKDF (reference sequence). Trimming cost V 4 bases and J 5 bases, with 9 bases left between them. The CDR3 sequence is 13 residues long. Regarding treatment: around 19 received Ad26.COV2.S at low or high dose, single or two shots; about five received placebo; per-sample allocation not given. Sampling occurred on day 63 after the first vaccine or placebo injection.

The TCR originated in a person aged 18-60 years who received the Ad26.COV2.S COVID-19 vaccine or a placebo. The source was peripheral blood, collected in a trial of Ad26.COV2.S vaccine versus placebo. The genes are TRBV15 and TRBJ1-5, with unresolved D. The CDR3 region is CATSKESDQPQHF. CDR3 bases: TGTGCCACCAGCAAAGAATCAGATCAGCCCCAGCATTTT.